The T cell receptor beta chain described here comes from a study of regulatory T cells in long-lasting Graves disease. As for time point: newly diagnosed GD, antithyroid drugs for less than 3 months. The TCR library was made from RNA that had been extracted from PBMCs in TRIzol. Assembly of TCR beta libraries relied on iRepertoire HTBI primers together with Arm-PCR of CDR3 regions. TCRdb recomputed calls from the multiplex PCR reads with MiXCR, one row per CDR3 protein. The repertoire holds roughly 420,000 distinct CDR3 sequences, about 14% seen once, with under 20% in the top ten. Findings and limits, study-wide: Study was limited to peripheral blood, excluding thyroid tissue.

There are many counts of this clonotype. Its antigen is not known. The CDR3 is 15 residues long. V dropped 1 base and J dropped 4 bases, with 11 bases sitting between them. These data also formed part of another study, on T cells in Graves' hyperthyroidism and ophthalmopathy. From that second work: A first-round RT-PCR of the TCR CDR3 used the HTBI primer set.

The sequencing used peripheral blood mononuclear cells (PBMCs), collected at new diagnosis, from a patient treated with antithyroid drugs. This chain connects TRBV12-3 or TRBV12-4 to TRBJ1-5, with unresolved D. This clonotype was obtained from a woman aged 45-59 years with Graves disease. CDR3 nucleotide sequence: TGTGCCAGCAGTTTAGGAGTTGGGGATAATCAGCCCCAGCATTTT. Protein sequence: CASSLGVGDNQPQHF.